One T cell receptor beta chain is described in this entry. These data belong to a study of control samples from healthy donors and cancer patients. V lost 7 bases, J lost 0 bases, and 7 bases lay in between. This CDR3 has 13 amino acids. Germline assignment: CDR1 SGHAT and CDR2 FQNNGV. Repertoires were generated with immunoSEQ multiplex PCR, while TCRdb's copy carries only in-frame clones and drops some. The table shows 130,000 to 150,000 clones, with around 94% occurring only once. This chain joins TRBV11-2 and TRBJ1-3; D is ambiguous. Sequenced input: PBMCs. The TCR was taken from a man in his 60s with colorectal cancer. Here the CDR3 reads CASTLLSGNTIYF. The DNA for the CDR3 is TGTGCCAGCACCCTCCTCTCTGGAAACACCATATATTTT.